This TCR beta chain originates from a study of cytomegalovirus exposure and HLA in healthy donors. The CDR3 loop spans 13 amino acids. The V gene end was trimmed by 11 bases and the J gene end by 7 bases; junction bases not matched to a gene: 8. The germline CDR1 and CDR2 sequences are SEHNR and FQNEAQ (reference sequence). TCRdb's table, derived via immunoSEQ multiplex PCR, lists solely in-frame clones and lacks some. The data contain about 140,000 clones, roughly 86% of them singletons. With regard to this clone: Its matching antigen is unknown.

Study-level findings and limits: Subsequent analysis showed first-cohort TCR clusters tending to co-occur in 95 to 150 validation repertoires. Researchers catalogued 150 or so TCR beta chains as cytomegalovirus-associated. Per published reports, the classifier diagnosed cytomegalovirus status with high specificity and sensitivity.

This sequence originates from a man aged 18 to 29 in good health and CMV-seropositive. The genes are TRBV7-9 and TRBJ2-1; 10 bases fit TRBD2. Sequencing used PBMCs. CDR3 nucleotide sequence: TGTGCCTCACGGGAGCGGGAGGGAAATGAGCAGTTCTTC. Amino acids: CASREREGNEQFF.